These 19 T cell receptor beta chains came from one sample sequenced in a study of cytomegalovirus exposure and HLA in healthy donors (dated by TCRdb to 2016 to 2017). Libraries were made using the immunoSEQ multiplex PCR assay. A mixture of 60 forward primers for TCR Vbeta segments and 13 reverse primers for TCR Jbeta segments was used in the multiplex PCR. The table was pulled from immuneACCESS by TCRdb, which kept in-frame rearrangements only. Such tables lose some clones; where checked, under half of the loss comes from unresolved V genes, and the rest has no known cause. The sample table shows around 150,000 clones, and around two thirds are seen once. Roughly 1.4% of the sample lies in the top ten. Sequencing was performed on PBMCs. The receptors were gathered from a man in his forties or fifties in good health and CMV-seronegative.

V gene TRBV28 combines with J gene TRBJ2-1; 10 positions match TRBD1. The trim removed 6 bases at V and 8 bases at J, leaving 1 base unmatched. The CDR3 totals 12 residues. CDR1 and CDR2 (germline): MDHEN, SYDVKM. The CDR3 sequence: CASRTGGDEQFF. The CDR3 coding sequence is TGTGCCAGCAGGACAGGGGGCGATGAGCAGTTCTTC.

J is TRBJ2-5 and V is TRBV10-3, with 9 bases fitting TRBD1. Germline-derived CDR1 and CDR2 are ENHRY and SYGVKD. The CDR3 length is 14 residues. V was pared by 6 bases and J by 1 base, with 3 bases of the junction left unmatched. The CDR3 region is CAIRGTGFQETQYF. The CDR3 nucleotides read TGTGCCATCAGGGGGACAGGGTTCCAAGAGACCCAGTACTTC.

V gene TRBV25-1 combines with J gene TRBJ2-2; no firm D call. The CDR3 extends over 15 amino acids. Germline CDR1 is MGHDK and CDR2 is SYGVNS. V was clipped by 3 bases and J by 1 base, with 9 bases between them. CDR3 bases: TGTGCCAGCAGTGAGGCTTACATGAACACCGGGGAGCTGTTTTTT. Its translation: CASSEAYMNTGELFF.

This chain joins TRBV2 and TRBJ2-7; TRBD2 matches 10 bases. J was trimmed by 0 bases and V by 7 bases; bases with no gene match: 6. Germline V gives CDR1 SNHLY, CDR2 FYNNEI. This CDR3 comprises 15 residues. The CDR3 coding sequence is TGTGCCAGCACCCTAGCGGGGGCCTCCTCCTACGAGCAGTACTTC. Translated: CASTLAGASSYEQYF.

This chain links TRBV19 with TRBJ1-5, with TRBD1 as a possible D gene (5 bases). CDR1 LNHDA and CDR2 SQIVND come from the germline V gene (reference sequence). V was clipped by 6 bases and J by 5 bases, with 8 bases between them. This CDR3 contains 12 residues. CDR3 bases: TGTGCCAGTAGACAGGATTATCAGCCCCAGCATTTT. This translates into CASRQDYQPQHF.

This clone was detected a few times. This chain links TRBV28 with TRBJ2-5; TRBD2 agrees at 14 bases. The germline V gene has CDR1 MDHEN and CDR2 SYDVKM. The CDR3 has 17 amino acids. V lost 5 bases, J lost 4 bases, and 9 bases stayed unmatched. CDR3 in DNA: TGTGCCAGCAGTCCCCGACTAGCGGGGGGGCCGTCAGAGACCCAGTACTTC. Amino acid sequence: CASSPRLAGGPSETQYF.

CDR3 coding DNA: TGTGCCAGCAGTTCACAGATTTTGAACACTGAAGCTTTCTTT. Translated: CASSSQILNTEAFF. This chain uses TRBV27 with TRBJ1-1; the D is unclear. From germline, CDR1 is MNHEY and CDR2 SMNVEV (reference sequence). The V and J ends lost 4 bases and 0 bases respectively, with 9 bases between them. The length of the CDR3 is 14 residues.

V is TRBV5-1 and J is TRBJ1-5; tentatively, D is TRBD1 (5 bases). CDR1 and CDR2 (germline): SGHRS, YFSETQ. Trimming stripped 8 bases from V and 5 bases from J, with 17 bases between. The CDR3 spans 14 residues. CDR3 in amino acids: CARIRACLYQPQHF. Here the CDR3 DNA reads TGCGCCAGGATCAGGGCGTGCCTGTATCAGCCCCAGCATTTT.

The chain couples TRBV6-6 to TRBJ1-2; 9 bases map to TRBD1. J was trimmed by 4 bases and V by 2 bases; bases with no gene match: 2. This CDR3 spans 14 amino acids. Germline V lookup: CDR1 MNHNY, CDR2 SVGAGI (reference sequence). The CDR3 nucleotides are TGTGCCAGCAGTTACGACAGGGGGGCCTATGGCTACACCTTC. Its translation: CASSYDRGAYGYTF.

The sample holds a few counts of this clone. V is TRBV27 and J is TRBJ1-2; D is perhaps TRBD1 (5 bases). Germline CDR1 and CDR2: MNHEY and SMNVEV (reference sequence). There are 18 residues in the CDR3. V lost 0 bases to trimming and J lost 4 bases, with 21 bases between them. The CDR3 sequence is CASSLSRQGPVQGYGYTF. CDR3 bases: TGTGCCAGCAGTTTATCGAGGCAGGGTCCAGTCCAAGGCTATGGCTACACCTTC.

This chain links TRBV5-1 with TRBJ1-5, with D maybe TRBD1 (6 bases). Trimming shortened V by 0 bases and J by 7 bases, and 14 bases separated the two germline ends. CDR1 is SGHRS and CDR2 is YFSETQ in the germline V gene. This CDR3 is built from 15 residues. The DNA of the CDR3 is TGCGCCAGCAGCTTGGAAGGGGGTTTAAACCAGCCCCAGCATTTT. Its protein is CASSLEGGLNQPQHF.

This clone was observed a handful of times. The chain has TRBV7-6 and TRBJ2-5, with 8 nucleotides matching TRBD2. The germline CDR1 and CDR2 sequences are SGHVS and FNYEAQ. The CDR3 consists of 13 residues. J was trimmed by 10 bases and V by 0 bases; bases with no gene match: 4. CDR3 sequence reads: CASSLADRGGQYF. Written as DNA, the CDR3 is TGTGCCAGCAGCTTAGCGGATCGGGGGGGCCAGTACTTC.

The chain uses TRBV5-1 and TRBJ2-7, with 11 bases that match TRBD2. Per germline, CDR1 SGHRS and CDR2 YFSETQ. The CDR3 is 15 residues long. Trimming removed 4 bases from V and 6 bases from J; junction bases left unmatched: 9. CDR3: CASSLPTSGDGEQYF. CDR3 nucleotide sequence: TGCGCCAGCAGCCTGCCGACTAGCGGGGACGGCGAGCAGTACTTC.

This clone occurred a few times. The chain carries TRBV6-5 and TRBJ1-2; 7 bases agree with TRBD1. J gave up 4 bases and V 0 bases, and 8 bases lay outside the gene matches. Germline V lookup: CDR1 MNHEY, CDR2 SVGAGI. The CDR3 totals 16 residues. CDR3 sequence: CASSYSRGGATYGYTF. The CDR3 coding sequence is TGTGCCAGCAGTTACTCGAGAGGGGGCGCTACCTATGGCTACACCTTC.

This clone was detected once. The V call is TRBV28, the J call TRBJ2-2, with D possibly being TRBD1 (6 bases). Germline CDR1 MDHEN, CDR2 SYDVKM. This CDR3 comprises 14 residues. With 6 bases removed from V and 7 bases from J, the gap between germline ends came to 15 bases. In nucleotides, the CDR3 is TGTGCCAGCAGGAAAGGGACAAGGAACGGGGAGCTGTTTTTT. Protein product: CASRKGTRNGELFF. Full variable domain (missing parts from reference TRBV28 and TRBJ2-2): DVKVTQSSRYLVKRTGEKVFLECVQDMDHENMFWYRQDPGLGLRLIYFSYDVKMKEKGDIPEGYSVSREKKERFSLILESASTNQTSMYLCASRKGTRNGELFFGEGSRLTVL.

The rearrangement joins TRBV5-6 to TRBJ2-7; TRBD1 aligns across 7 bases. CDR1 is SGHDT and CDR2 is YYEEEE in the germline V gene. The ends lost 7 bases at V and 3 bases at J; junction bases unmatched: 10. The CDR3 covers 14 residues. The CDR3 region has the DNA TGTGCCAGCGGTATGACGACAGGGAACTACGAGCAGTACTTC. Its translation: CASGMTTGNYEQYF. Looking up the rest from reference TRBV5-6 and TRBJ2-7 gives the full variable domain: DAGVTQSPTHLIKTRGQQVTLRCSPKSGHDTVSWYQQALGQGPQFIFQYYEEEERQRGNFPDRFSGHQFPNYSSELNVNALLLGDSALYLCASGMTTGNYEQYFGPGTRLTVT.

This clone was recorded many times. This CDR3 is CASSENRQGLNTEAFF. The CDR3 DNA reads as TGTGCCAGCAGTGAAAACCGACAGGGCTTGAACACTGAAGCTTTCTTT. The J gene is TRBJ1-1, the V gene TRBV6-1; TRBD1 matches 7 bases. This CDR3 spans 16 amino acids. The junction had 6 bases not matched to a gene; V was cut back by 2 bases and J by 0 bases. Germline values: CDR1 MNHNS, CDR2 SASEGT.

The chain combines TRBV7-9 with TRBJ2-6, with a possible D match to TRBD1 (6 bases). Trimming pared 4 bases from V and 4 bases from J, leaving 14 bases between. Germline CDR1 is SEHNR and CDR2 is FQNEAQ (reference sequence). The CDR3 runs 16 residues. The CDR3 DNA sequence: TGTGCCAGCAGCTCCACGACAGGAAGAGGGGCCAACGTCCTGACTTTC. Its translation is CASSSTTGRGANVLTF.

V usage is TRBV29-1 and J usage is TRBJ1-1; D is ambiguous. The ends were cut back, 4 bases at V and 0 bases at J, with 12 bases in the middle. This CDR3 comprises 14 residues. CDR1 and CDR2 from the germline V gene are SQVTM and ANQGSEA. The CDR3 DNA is TGCAGCGTTGCCGAACAGCTGATGAACACTGAAGCTTTCTTT. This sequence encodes CSVAEQLMNTEAFF.